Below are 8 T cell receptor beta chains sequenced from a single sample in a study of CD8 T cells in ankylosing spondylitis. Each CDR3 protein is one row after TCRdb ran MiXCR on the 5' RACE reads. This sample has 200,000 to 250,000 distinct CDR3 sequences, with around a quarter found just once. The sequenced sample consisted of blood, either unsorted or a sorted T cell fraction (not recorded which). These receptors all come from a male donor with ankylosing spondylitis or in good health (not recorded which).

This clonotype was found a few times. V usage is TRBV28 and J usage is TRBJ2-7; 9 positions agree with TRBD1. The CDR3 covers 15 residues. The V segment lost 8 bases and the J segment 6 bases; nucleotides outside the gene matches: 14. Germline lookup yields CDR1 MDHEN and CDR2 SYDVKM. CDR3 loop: CASPPRDRVDFEQYF. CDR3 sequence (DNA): TGTGCCAGCCCTCCCCGGGACAGGGTGGACTTCGAGCAGTACTTC.

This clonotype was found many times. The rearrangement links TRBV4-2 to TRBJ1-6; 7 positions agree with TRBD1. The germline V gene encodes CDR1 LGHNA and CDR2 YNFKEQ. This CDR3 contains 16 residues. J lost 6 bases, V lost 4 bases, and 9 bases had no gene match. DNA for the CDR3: TGTGCCAGCAGCCTATCGACAGGGAGAAGTAATTCACCCCTCCACTTT. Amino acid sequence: CASSLSTGRSNSPLHF.

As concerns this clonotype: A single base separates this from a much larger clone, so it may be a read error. CDR3 protein: CASSYRGKYDQYF. The CDR3 DNA reads TGTGCCAGCAGTTACAGGGGCAAGTACGACCAGTACTTC. The chain recombines TRBV6-5 with TRBJ2-7; perhaps TRBD1 as D (5 bases). The V gene's germline CDR1 is MNHEY and CDR2 SVGAGI. This CDR3 has 13 amino acids.

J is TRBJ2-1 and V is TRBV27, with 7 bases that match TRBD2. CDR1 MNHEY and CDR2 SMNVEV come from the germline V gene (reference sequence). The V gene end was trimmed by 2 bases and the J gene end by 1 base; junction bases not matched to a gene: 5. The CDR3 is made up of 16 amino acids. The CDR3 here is CASSLRAGVSYNEQFF. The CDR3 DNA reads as TGTGCCAGCAGTTTAAGGGCGGGAGTTTCCTACAATGAGCAGTTCTTC.

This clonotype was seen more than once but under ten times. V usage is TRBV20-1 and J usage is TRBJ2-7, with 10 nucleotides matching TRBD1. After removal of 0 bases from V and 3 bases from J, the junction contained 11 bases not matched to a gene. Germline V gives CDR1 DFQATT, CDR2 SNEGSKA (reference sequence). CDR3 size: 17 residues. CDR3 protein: CSARDPPGQGSNYEQYF. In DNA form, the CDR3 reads TGCAGTGCTAGAGATCCCCCGGGACAGGGGTCGAACTACGAGCAGTACTTC.

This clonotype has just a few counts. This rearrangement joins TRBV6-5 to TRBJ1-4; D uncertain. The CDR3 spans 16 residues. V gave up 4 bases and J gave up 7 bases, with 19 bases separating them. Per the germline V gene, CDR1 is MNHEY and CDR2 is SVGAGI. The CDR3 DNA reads TGTGCCAGCAGTTGGTCCTCATTGGGCGGTGCTGAAAAACTGTTTTTT. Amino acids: CASSWSSLGGAEKLFF.

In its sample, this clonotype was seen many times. CDR3 in DNA: TGTGCCAGCAGCGTAGATCCAGTCGTGGCTGAGCAGTTCTTC. As protein: CASSVDPVVAEQFF. This chain joins TRBV9 and TRBJ2-1; D ambiguous. Trimming pared 0 bases from V and 9 bases from J, leaving 13 bases between. Looked up from germline, CDR1 is SGDLS and CDR2 is YYNGEE. The CDR3 has 14 amino acids.

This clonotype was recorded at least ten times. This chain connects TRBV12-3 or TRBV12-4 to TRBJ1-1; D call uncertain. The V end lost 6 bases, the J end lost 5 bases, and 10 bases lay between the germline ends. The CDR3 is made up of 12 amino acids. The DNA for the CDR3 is TGTGCCAGCAGCAAACAAGGTACTGAAGCTTTCTTT. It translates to CASSKQGTEAFF.